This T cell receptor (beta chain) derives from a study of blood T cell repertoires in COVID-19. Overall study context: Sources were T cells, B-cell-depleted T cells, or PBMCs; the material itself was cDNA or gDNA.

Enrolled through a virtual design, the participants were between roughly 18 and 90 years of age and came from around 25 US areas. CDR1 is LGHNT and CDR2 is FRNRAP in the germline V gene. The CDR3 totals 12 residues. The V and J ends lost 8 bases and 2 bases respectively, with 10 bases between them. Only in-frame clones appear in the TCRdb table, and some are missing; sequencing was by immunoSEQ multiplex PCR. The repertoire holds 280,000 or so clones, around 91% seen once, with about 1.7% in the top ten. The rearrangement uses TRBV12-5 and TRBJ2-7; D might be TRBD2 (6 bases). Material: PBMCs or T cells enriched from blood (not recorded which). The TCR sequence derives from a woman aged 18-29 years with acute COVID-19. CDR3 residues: CASSGSTYEQYF. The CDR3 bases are TGTGCTAGTAGCGGGTCGACCTACGAGCAGTACTTC.